This T cell receptor (beta chain) appears in the sequencing data of a study of OX40 agonist ivuxolimab in advanced cancers. With 4 bases clipped from V and 8 bases from J, the junction kept 5 bases outside the gene matches. Germline V gene sequence: CDR1 SGHRS, CDR2 YFSETQ. The CDR3 has 13 residues. Profiling relied on immunoSEQ multiplex PCR, and the TCRdb table lists in-frame clones only, not all of them. The repertoire holds approximately 52,000 clones, 79% seen once, with under 2% in the top ten. It was autoimmune disease history or systemic immunosuppression that excluded patients. This sequence joins TRBV5-1 and TRBJ2-3, with 9 bases identical to TRBD1. This sample comprised CD4+ or CD8+ T cells sorted from blood, obtained in a trial of the OX40 agonist ivuxolimab. This sequence originates from an adult with an advanced solid tumor such as melanoma, head and neck, liver or kidney cancer. DNA for the CDR3: TGCGCCAGCAGCATGGGACAGGGCGGTACGCAGTATTTT. Translating it yields CASSMGQGGTQYF.